This T cell receptor (beta chain) was captured by sequencing in a study of lymphopenia after photon versus proton radiotherapy. Sequencing was performed with immunoSEQ multiplex PCR; in TCRdb, only in-frame clones are kept and a portion is missing. The data contain about 7,500 clones, about 85% of them singletons. This clone was observed a handful of times. Its target is not known. The study's findings and limits: After the lymphocyte nadir, photon-treated repertoires showed oligoclonal expansion, especially of CD8+ Temra cells. Proton therapy kept repertoires fairly stable, unlike photons, which gained effector/memory cells. In patients who died, overall survival fell as post-nadir TCR diversity dropped more.

The germline CDR1 and CDR2 sequences are GTSNPN and SVGIG (reference sequence). This CDR3 comprises 14 residues. Trimming removed 2 bases at V and 7 bases at J, with 15 bases between. This clonotype was sampled from an older woman with pancreatic cancer. The source was peripheral blood, collected from a patient treated with photon-based radiotherapy. The V gene is TRBV30, the J gene TRBJ1-5, with D uncertain. CDR3 DNA sequence: TGTGCCTGGAGTAGCACAGCGGAGTCGCAGCCCCAGCATTTT. Translation gives CAWSSTAESQPQHF. The full variable domain, its missing parts supplied by reference TRBV30 and TRBJ1-5, is SQTIHQWPATLVQPVGSPLSLECTVEGTSNPNLYWYRQAAGRGLQLLFYSVGIGQISSEVPQNLSASRPQDRQFILSSKKLLLSDSGFYLCAWSSTAESQPQHFGDGTRLSIL.